Sequencing of this T cell receptor (beta chain) was carried out in a study of T cells in Graves' hyperthyroidism and ophthalmopathy. The sample holds many counts of this clonotype. Researchers amplified the TCR beta CDR3 regions from RNA transcripts. TCR CDR3 underwent first-round RT-PCR with the HTBI primer set. Using its own MiXCR run on the multiplex PCR reads, TCRdb lists one record per CDR3 protein. The repertoire has hundreds of thousands of distinct CDR3 sequences, approximately 25% of them found once; the top ten carry 10% to 12%. Trimming removed 0 bases at V and 0 bases at J, with 11 bases between. The CDR3 is 15 residues long. Germline loops: CDR1 GTSNPN, CDR2 SVGIG (reference sequence).

Sequenced input: blood. The receptor's source is a woman in her twenties or thirties with Graves' ophthalmopathy. The chain employs TRBV30 and TRBJ1-1, with D hard to call. CDR3 sequence: CAWSVLPSMNTEAFF. The CDR3 DNA is TGTGCCTGGAGTGTATTGCCGTCCATGAACACTGAAGCTTTCTTT.